This T cell receptor (beta chain) was sequenced during a study of regulatory T cells in long-lasting Graves disease. Background on the study: Persistent cases took antithyroid drugs over 5 years and stayed TSH receptor antibody positive.

Whole-study results and caveats: Reduced TCR diversity was observed in persistent Graves' patients versus newly diagnosed patients. The study found TRBV28, TRBJ1-2 and TRBJ2-5 favored in persistent disease.

Libraries of TCR beta came from iRepertoire HTBI primers plus Arm-PCR of CDR3 regions. Each CDR3 protein gets one entry after TCRdb re-called the multiplex PCR reads with MiXCR. The sample gives fewer than 550,000 distinct CDR3 sequences, around a fifth of which show up once; over 6% is in the top ten. The time point was: persistent/refractory GD, antithyroid drugs over 5 years with positive TRAb. RNA from PBMCs was the source of the TCR library. The CDR3 extends over 14 amino acids. Germline trimming cut 7 bases from V and 7 bases from J; bases unmatched to any gene: 2. With respect to this clonotype: Its antigen is undetermined.

This clonotype was obtained from a female donor with Graves disease. The sample was peripheral blood mononuclear cells (PBMCs), taken when the disease was refractory, from a patient treated with antithyroid drugs. The chain is built from TRBV12-3 or TRBV12-4 and TRBJ2-2; 14 bases are shared with TRBD2. The CDR3, as DNA: TGTGCCAGCACCGGGACTAGCGGGAGCGGGGAGCTGTTTTTT. This encodes CASTGTSGSGELFF.